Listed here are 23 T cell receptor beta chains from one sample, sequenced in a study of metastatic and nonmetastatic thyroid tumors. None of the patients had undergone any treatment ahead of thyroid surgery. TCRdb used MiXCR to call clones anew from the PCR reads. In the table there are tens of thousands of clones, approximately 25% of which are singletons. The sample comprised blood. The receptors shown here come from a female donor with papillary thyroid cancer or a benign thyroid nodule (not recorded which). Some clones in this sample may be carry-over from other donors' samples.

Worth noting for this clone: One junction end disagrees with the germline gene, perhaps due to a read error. The CDR3 coding sequence is TGTGCCAGCATTGAAGACTCCGGAAGAGGGATCGAGCAGTACTTC. This sequence encodes CASIEDSGRGIEQYF. The chain employs TRBV2 and TRBJ2-7; maybe TRBD2 (5 bases). Germline CDR1 and CDR2: SNHLY and FYNNEI. CDR3 length: 15 amino acids.

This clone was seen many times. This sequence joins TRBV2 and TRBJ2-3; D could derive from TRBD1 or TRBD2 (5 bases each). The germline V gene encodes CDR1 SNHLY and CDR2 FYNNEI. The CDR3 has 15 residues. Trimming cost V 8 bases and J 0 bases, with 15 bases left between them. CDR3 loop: CASSINRDSTDTQYF. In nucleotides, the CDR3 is TGTGCCAGCTCTATTAATCGGGACAGCACAGATACGCAGTATTTT. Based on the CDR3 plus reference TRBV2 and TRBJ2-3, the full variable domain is EPEVTQTPSHQVTQMGQEVILRCVPISNHLYFYWYRQILGQKVEFLVSFYNNEISEKSEIFDDQFSVERPDGSNFTLKIRSTKLEDSAMYFCASSINRDSTDTQYFGPGTRLTVL.

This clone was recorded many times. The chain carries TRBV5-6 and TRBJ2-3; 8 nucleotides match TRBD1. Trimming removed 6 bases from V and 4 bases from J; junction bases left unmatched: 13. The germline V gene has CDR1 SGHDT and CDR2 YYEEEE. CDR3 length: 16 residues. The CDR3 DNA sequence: TGTGCCAGCACCCTTGCAGGCCAGGGGGCGTCAGATACGCAGTATTTT. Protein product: CASTLAGQGASDTQYF.

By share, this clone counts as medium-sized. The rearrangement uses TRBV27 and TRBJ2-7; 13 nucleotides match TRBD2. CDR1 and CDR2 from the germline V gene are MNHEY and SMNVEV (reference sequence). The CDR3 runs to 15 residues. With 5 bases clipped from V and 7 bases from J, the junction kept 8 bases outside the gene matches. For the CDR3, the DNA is TGTGCCAGCAGTAACGGACTAGCGGGAGTTGGTGAGCAGTACTTC. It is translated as CASSNGLAGVGEQYF.

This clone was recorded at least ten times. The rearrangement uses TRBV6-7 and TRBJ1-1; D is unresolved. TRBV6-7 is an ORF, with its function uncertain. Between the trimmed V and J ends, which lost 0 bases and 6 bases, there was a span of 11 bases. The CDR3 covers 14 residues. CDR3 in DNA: TGTGCCAGCAGTTACTCGGACGACGGCGCTGAAGCTTTCTTT. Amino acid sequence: CASSYSDDGAEAFF.

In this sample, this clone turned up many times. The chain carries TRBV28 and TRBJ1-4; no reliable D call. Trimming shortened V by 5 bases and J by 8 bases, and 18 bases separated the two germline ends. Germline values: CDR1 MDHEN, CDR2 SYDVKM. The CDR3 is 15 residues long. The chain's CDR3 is CASSPPIGLGEKLFF. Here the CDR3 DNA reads TGTGCCAGCAGTCCCCCGATCGGGCTCGGAGAAAAACTGTTTTTT.

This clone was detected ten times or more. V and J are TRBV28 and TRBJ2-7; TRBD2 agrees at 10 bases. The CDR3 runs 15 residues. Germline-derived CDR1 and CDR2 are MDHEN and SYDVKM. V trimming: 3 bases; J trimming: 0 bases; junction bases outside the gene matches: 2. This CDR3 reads CASSLWTSGSYEQYF. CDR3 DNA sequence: TGTGCCAGCAGTTTGTGGACTAGCGGCTCCTACGAGCAGTACTTC.

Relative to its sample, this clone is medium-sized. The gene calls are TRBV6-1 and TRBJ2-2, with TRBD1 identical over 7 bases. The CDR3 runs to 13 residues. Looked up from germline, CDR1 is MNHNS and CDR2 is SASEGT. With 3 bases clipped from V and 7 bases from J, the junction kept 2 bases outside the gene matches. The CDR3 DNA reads TGTGCCAGCAGTGAGCAGGGGGTCGGGGAGCTGTTTTTT. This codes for CASSEQGVGELFF.

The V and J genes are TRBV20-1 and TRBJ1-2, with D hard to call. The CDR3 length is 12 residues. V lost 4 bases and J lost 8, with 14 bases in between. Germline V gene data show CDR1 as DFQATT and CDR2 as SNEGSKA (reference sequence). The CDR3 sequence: CSAMLEWKGYTF. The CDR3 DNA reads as TGCAGTGCTATGCTTGAGTGGAAAGGCTACACCTTC.

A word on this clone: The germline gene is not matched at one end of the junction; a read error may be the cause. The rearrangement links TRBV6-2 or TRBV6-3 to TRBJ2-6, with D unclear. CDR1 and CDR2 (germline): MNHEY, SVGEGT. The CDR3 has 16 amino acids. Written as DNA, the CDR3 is TGCGCCAGCAACTCGTGGGCCAACTCTGTGGCCAACGTCCTGACTTTC. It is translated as CASNSWANSVANVLTF.

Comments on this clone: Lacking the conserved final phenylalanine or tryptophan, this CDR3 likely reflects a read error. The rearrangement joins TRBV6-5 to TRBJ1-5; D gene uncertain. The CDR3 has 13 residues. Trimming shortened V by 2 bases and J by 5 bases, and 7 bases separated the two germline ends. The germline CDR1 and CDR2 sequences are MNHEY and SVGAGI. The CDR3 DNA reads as TGTGCCAGCAGTTACAACATCTATCAGCCCCAGCATTTG. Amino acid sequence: CASSYNIYQPQHL.

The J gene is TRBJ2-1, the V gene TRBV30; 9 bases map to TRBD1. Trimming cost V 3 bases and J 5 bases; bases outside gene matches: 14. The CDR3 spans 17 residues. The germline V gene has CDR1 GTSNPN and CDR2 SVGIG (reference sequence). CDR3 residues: CAWRSPGTGSRNNEQFF. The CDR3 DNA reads TGTGCCTGGAGATCCCCAGGGACAGGGAGCCGCAACAATGAGCAGTTCTTC.

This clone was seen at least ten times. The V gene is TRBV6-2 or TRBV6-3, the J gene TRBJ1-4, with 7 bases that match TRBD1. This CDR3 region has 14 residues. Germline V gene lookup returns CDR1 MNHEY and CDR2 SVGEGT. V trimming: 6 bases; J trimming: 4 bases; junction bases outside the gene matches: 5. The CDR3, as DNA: TGTGCCAGCAGAGGGACAGACCTTAATGAAAAACTGTTTTTT. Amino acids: CASRGTDLNEKLFF.

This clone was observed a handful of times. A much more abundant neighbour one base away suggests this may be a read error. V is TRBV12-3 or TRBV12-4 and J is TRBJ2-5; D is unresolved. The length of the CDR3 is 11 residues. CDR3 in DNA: TGTGCCAGCAGTTTGACGGATACCCAGTATTTC. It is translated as CASSLTDTQYF.

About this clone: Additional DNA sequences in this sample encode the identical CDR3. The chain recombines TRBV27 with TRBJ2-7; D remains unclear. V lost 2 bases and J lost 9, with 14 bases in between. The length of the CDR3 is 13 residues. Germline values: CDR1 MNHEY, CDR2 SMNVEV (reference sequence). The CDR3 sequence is CASSLLPVVGQYF. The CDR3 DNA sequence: TGTGCCAGCAGTTTACTACCCGTTGTAGGGCAGTACTTC.

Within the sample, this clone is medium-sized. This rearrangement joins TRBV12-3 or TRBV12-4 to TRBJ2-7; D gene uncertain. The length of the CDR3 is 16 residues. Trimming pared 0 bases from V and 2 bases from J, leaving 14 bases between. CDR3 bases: TGTGCCAGCAGTTTAGCAGTGGGCACCGCCACCTACGAGCAGTACTTC. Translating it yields CASSLAVGTATYEQYF.

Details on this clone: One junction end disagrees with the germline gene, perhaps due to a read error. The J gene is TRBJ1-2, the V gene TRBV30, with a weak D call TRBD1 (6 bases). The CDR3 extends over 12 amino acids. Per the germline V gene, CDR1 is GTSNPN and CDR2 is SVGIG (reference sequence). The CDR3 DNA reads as TGTGCCCGGAGTGTAGAGACAGGCGGCTACACCTTC. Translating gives CARSVETGGYTF.

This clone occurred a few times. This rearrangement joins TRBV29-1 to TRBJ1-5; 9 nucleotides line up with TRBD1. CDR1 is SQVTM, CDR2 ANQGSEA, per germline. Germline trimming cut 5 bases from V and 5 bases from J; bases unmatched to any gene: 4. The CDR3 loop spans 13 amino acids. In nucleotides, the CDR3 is TGCAGCGTTTGGGACAGGGTGGATCAGCCCCAGCATTTT. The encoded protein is CSVWDRVDQPQHF. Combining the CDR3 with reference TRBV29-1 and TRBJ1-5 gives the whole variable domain SAVISQKPSRDICQRGTSLTIQCQVDSQVTMMFWYRQQPGQSLTLIATANQGSEATYESGFVIDKFPISRPNLTFSTLTVSNMSPEDSSIYLCSVWDRVDQPQHFGDGTRLSIL.

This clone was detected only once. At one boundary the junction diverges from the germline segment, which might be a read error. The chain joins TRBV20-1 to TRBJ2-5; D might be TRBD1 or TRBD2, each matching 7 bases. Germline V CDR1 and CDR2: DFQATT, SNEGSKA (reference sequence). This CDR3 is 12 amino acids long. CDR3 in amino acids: CSAVTGRESQYF. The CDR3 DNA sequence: TGCAGCGCCGTGACAGGGAGGGAGAGCCAGTACTTC.

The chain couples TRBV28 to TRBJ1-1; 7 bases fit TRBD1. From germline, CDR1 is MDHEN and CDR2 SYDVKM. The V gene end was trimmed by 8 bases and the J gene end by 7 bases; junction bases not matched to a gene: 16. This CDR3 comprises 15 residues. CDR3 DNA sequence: TGTGCCAGCTGTTGCCCGGCTCTGAGACAGGGTGAAGCTTTCTTT. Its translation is CASCCPALRQGEAFF.

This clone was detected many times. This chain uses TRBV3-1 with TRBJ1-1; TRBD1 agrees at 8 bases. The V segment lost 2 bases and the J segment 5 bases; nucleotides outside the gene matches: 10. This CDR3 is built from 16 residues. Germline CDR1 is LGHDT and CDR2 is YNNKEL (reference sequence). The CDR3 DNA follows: TGTGCCAGCAGCCAACGACCGGGGACAGGAAGGACTGAAGCTTTCTTT. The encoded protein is CASSQRPGTGRTEAFF.

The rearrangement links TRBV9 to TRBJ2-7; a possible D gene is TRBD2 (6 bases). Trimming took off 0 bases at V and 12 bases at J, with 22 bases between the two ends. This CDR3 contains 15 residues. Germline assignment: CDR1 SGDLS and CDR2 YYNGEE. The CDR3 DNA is TGTGCCAGCAGCGTAGATGGAGGGAGCTCCTACGATCCGTACTTC. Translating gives CASSVDGGSSYDPYF.

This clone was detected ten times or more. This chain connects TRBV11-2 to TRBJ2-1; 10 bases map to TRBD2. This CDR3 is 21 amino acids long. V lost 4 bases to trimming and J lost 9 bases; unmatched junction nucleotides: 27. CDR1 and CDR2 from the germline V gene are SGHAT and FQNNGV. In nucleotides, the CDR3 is TGTGCCAGCAGCTCGGCTGCGATGATGTGGCTAGCGGGAGATAGCCCCACTGAGCAGTTCTTC. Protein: CASSSAAMMWLAGDSPTEQFF. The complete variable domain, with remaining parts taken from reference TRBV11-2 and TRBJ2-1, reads EAGVAQSPRYKIIEKRQSVAFWCNPISGHATLYWYQQILGQGPKLLIQFQNNGVVDDSQLPKDRFSAERLKGVDSTLKIQPAKLEDSAVYLCASSSAAMMWLAGDSPTEQFFGPGTRLTVL.